This T cell receptor beta chain was recorded in a study of cytomegalovirus exposure and HLA in healthy donors. The PCR employed 60 Vbeta primers together with 13 Jbeta primers. Using immunoSEQ multiplex PCR, the repertoire was profiled, and TCRdb retains in-frame clones only, with some absent. The sample's table shows about 200,000 clones. The germline V gene has CDR1 MNHEY and CDR2 SMNVEV (reference sequence). This CDR3 contains 15 residues. Trimming took off 7 bases at V and 2 bases at J, with 15 bases between the two ends. Study observations and caveats: Segments of the TCR beta V type were, in most cases, productive about 90% or about 30% of the time in an earlier analysis.

A word on this clone: Its specificity is unknown.

The sample was PBMCs. The TCR originated in a boy aged 5-17 years in good health and CMV-seronegative. The rearrangement links TRBV27 to TRBJ1-5; TRBD1 is a possible D gene (5 bases). The CDR3 DNA sequence: TGTGCCAGCACCACCTCAGGGTCTGGCAATCAGCCCCAGCATTTT. As protein: CASTTSGSGNQPQHF.